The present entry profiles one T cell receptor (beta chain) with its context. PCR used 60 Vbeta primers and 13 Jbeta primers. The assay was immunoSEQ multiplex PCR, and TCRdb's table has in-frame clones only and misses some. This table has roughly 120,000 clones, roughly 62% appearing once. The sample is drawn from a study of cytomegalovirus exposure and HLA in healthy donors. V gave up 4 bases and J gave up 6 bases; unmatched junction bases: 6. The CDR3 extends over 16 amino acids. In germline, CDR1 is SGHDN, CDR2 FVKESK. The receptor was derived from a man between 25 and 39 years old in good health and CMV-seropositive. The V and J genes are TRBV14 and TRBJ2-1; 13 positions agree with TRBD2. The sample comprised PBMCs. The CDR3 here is CASSLRTSGRINEQFF. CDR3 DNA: TGTGCCAGCAGCCTCCGGACTAGCGGGAGAATCAATGAGCAGTTCTTC. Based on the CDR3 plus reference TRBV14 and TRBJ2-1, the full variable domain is EAGVTQFPSHSVIEKGQTVTLRCDPISGHDNLYWYRRVMGKEIKFLLHFVKESKQDESGMPNNRFLAERTGGTYSTLKVQPAELEDSGVYFCASSLRTSGRINEQFFGPGTRLTVL.